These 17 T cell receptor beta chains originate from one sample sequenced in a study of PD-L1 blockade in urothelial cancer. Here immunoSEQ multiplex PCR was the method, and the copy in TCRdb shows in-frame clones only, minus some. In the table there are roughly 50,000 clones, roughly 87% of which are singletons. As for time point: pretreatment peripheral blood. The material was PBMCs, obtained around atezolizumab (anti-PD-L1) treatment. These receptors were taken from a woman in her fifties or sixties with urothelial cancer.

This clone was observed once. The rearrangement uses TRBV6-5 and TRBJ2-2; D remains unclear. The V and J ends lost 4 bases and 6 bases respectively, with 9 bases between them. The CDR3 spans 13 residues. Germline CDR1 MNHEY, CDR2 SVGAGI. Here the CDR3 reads CASSSQRAGELFF. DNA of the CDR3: TGTGCCAGCAGTTCTCAACGGGCCGGGGAGCTGTTTTTT.

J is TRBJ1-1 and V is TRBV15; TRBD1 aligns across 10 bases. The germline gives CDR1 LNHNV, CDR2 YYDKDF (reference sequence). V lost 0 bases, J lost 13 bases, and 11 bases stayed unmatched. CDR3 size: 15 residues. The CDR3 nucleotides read TGTGCCACCAGCAGAGATTCCGCCCCGACAGGGGGCGGTTTCTTT. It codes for CATSRDSAPTGGGFF.

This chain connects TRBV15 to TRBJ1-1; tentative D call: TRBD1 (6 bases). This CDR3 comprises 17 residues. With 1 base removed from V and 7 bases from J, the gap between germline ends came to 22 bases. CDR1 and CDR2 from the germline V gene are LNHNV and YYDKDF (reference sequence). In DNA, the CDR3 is TGTGCCACCAGCAGAGGAATCCCGGACAGCTCAGCTTTTGAAGCTTTCTTT. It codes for CATSRGIPDSSAFEAFF.

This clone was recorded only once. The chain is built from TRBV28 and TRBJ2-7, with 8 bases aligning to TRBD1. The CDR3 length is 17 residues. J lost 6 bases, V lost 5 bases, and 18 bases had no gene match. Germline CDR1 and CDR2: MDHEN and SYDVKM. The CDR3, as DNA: TGTGCCAGCAGTCTGGACAGGGTCGACGGGCTGGGAGTCGAGCAGTACTTC. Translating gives CASSLDRVDGLGVEQYF.

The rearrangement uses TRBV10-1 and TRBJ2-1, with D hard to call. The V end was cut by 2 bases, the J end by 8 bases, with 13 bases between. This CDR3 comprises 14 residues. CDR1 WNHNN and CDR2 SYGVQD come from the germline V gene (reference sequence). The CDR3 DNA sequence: TGCGCCAGCAGTGAGAACTATAGGTTCGATGAGCAGTTCTTC. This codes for CASSENYRFDEQFF.

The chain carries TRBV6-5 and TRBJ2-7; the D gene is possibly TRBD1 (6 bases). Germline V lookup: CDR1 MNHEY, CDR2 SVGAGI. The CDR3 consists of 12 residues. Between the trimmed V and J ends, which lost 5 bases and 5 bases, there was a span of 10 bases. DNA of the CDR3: TGTGCCAGCAGTAACAGGGTTGACGAGCAGTACTTC. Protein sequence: CASSNRVDEQYF.

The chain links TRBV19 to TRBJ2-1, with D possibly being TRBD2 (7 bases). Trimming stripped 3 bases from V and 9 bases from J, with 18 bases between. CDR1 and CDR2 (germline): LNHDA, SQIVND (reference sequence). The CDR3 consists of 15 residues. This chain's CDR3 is CASSIRGAPLGEQFF. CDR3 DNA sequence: TGTGCCAGTAGTATCCGGGGGGCCCCCTTGGGTGAGCAGTTCTTC.

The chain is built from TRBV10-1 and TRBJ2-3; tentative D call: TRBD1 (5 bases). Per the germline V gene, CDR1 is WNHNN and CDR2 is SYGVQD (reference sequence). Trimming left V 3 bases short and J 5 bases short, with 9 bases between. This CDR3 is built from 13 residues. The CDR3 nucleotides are TGCGCCAGCAGTGAAGGGGTACAAGATACGCAGTATTTT. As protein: CASSEGVQDTQYF.

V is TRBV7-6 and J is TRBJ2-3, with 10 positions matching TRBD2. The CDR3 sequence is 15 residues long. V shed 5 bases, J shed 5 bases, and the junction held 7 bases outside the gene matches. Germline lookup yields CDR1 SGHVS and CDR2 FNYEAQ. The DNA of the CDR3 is TGTGCCAGCAGCCAAACACTAGCGGGACTAGATACGCAGTATTTT. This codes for CASSQTLAGLDTQYF.

CDR3 in amino acids: CASSAEALSYEQYF. CDR3 nucleotide sequence: TGTGCCAGCAGTGCGGAGGCCCTCTCCTACGAGCAGTACTTC. V and J are TRBV2 and TRBJ2-7, with D maybe TRBD2 (5 bases). Germline-derived CDR1 and CDR2 are SNHLY and FYNNEI. V was shortened by 4 bases and J by 0 bases, with 10 bases between the two germline ends. The CDR3 is 14 amino acids.

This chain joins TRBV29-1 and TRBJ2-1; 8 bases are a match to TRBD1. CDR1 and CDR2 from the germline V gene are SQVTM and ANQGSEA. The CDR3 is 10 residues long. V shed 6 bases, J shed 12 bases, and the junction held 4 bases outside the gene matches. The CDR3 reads CSVGGQGQFF. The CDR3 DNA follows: TGCAGCGTAGGTGGACAGGGGCAGTTCTTC.

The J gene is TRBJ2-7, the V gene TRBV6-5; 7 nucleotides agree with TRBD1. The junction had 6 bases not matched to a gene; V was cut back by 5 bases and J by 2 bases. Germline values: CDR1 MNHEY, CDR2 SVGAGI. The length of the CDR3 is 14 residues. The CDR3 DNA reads TGTGCCAGCAGTAGAACAGGGGAAACCTACGAGCAGTACTTC. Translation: CASSRTGETYEQYF.

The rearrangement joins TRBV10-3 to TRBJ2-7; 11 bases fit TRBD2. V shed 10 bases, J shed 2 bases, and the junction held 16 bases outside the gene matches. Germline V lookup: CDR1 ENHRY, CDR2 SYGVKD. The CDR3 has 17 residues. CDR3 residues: CATQWTSGLENAYEQYF. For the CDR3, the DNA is TGTGCCACCCAATGGACTAGCGGGTTAGAAAATGCCTACGAGCAGTACTTC.

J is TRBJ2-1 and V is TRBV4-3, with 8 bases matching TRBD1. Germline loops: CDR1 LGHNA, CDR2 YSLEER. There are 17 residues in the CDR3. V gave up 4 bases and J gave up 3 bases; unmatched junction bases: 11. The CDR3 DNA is TGCGCCAGCAGCCCATTCCCATTGGACAGGGACTACAATGAGCAGTTCTTC. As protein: CASSPFPLDRDYNEQFF.

CDR3 sequence (DNA): TGTGCCAGCAGTTACTCGAGACAGGGAGGCTTCCACGAGCAGTACTTC. Translation: CASSYSRQGGFHEQYF. The chain joins TRBV6-5 to TRBJ2-7; D may be TRBD1 (7 bases). CDR3 length: 16 amino acids. Trimming pared 0 bases from V and 5 bases from J, leaving 17 bases between. Germline-derived CDR1 and CDR2 are MNHEY and SVGAGI.

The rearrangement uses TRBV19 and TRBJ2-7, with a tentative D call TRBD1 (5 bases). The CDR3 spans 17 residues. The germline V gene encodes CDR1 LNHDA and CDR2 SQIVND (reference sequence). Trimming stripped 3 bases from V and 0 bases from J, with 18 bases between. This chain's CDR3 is CASSIDPRQGSSYEQYF. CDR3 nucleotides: TGTGCCAGTAGTATCGATCCCCGGCAGGGCAGCTCCTACGAGCAGTACTTC.

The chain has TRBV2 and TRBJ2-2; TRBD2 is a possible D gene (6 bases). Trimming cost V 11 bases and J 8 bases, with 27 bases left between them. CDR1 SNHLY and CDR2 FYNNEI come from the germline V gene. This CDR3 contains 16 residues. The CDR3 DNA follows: TGTGCCTGGCGGGGTGTAGACCGGACTCATGGGGGGGAGCTGTTTTTT. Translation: CAWRGVDRTHGGELFF.